This TCR beta chain emerged from a study of radiation and T cells in renal cell carcinoma (TCRdb year 2020). Concerning the study at large: In total, some 50 samples, comprising 25 or so tumors and around 27 peripheral blood samples, were subjected to TCR beta sequencing. Across all 50 or so samples, 4,016,671 unique CDR3 nucleotide sequences, encoding approximately 2.5 million unique CDR3 amino acid sequences, were identified. The full study reports these points: Only small tumor regions of roughly 0.92 g were available, so intratumoral heterogeneity was not captured. Compared with controls, irradiated tumors had higher TCR clonality, as the top 100 clonotypes made up an average of 54% of the repertoire, versus roughly 43% in nephrectomy-only tumors. Because the trial had a single-armed design, the trial could not examine how radiation dose or scheduling affected the TCR repertoire. Irradiated tumors contained more dominant CDR3 motifs, and these motifs occupied a larger share of the repertoire than in control tumors.

This specimen's time point label, per the study, means: tumor resected at nephrectomy. The sample's treatment or condition, from its label and the paper: treatment-naive control, cytoreductive nephrectomy. Control tumors came from treatment-naive renal cell carcinoma patients who underwent cytoreductive nephrectomy without prior radiation. Every patient's renal cell carcinoma showed clear cell pathology. The control tumors used for TCR sequencing were from 4 females and 11 to 12 males, were resected between 2011 and 2014, and had a median patient age of approximately 50 years (range about 40 to 90). Tumors were dissociated mechanically, digested with collagenase/hyaluronidase at 37 degrees C, processed in gentleMACS C tubes, and stored in liquid nitrogen. The QIAamp DNA Blood Mini Kit (Qiagen) was used to prepare genomic DNA for TCR sequencing. Samples were included in the analyses only if all quality control checks were passed.

A word on this clone: Its cognate antigen has yet to be identified. No much larger clonotype is one base removed from it; base qualities were not supplied.

V and J lose 6 bases and 8 bases, and a span of 17 bases separates them. The CDR3 holds 14 amino acids from the cysteine to the phenylalanine. Just CDR3 DNA is preserved here, 42 bases in frame from base 1. For CDR1 and CDR2, the germline V gene lists MDHEN and SYDVKM. TCR beta libraries were generated from genomic DNA with the immunoSEQ kit, following the manufacturer's recommendations. To prepare libraries, a first multiplex PCR with proprietary primers was run, followed by a second PCR that added unique barcodes, and a bead cleanup was done after each round. A kit-provided positive control reaction and a negative control reaction were included in every sample batch. The final libraries were assessed on an Agilent 4200 TapeStation D1000 ScreenTape, pooled by volume, and quantified by qPCR. Sequencing was performed on an Illumina NextSeq500 using a MidOutput 150-cycle cartridge, with 156 Read1 cycles, 15 Index1 cycles, and the kit custom primers. The pooled library was loaded at 0.75 to 1 pM with a 20% PhiX control spike-in. The paper's processing steps were these. Vendor-processed data were analyzed in R, with a clonotype defined as all T cells sharing the same CDR3 nucleotide sequence. For clone abundance analyses, frequencies were normalized to the 10,000 most abundant clones in each sample. Public T cell clones, averaging fewer than five per sample, were removed before analysis. The dominant motif analysis was done with ImmunoMap using the PAM10 matrix, a gap penalty of 30, and a homology threshold of 0.3, and motifs with a cumulative frequency of at least 0.01 were considered dominant. TCRdb obtained this table from immuneACCESS and retained in-frame rearrangements with V and J assigned. These tables miss some clones; where compared with another copy, unresolved V genes account for less than half of the shortfall, and the remainder is unexplained. V and J calls and clone size come straight from that table; D and trimming were deduced from the DNA. The sample records around 16,000 clones, about 50% of which are singletons. Roughly 10% of the sample is taken by the ten largest.

The receptor's source is a man between 40 and 49 years old with renal cell carcinoma. The sequences come from tumor tissue, collected from a patient whose treatment was nephrectomy without radiotherapy. The rearrangement combines TRBV28 with TRBJ1-5, with TRBD1 tentatively as D gene (5 bases match). DNA sequence: TGTGCCAGCAGCACCGGTCAGGGCATGGAGCCCCAGCATTTT. This sequence encodes CASSTGQGMEPQHF.